This record looks at one T cell receptor beta chain sequence and its context. This sample's TCRbeta library carried unique molecular identifier barcodes. MiXCR, run by TCRdb on the PCR reads, gives a single entry per CDR3 protein. The data contain some 600,000 distinct CDR3 sequences, 16% of them singletons. This sample was included in a study of T-cell reconstitution after alpha-beta-depleted transplantation in children. CDR1 is MNHEY, CDR2 SMNVEV, per germline (reference sequence). The CDR3 is made up of 14 amino acids. The J segment lost 1 base and the V segment lost 4 bases, leaving 3 bases of the junction unmatched.

This TCR was sampled from a human donor who donated a stem cell graft to a child with acute myeloid leukemia. The V and J genes are TRBV27 and TRBJ1-2, with 7 bases identical to TRBD1. This material consisted of PBMCs from the stem cell graft donor, taken from the stem cell graft. CDR3 amino acids: CASSSGQFNYGYTF. The CDR3 DNA is TGTGCCAGCAGTTCGGGACAGTTTAACTATGGCTACACCTTC.